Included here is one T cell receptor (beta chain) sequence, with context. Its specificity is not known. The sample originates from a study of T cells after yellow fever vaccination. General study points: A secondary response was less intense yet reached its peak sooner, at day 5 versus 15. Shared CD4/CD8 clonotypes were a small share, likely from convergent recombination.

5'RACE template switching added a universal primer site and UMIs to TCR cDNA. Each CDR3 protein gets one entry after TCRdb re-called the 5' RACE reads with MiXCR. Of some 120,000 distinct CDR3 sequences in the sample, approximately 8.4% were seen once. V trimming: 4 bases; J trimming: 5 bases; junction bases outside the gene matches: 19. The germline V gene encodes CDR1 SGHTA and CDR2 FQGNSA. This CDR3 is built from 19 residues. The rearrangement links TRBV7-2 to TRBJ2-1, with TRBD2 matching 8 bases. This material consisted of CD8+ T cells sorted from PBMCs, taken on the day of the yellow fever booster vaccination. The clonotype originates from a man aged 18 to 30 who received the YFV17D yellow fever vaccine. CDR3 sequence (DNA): TGTGCCAGCAGCTGGGGCGGGGTTATAGCGGGGAGAAGCGACAATGAGCAGTTCTTC. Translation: CASSWGGVIAGRSDNEQFF.